This T cell receptor beta chain was sequenced in a study of OX40 agonist ivuxolimab in advanced cancers. Germline assignment: CDR1 GTSNPN and CDR2 SVGIG (reference sequence). This CDR3 spans 12 amino acids. V gave up 5 bases and J gave up 2 bases, with 6 bases separating them. General study findings and limits: Some nonresponders likewise displayed low normalized T-cell clonal expansion. Average numbers of expanded clones were greater in CD8+ T cells than in CD4+.

To note about this clone: Its antigen is currently unknown.

Data came from immunoSEQ multiplex PCR; TCRdb stores just in-frame clones and leaves some out. The sample includes about 25,000 clones, 80% to 90% of them seen just once. The origin of this receptor is an adult with an advanced solid tumor such as melanoma, head and neck, liver or kidney cancer. The V call is TRBV30, the J call TRBJ2-2, with D unresolved. The specimen comprised CD4+ or CD8+ T cells sorted from blood, sampled in a trial of the OX40 agonist ivuxolimab. The CDR3 DNA is TGTGCCTGGGCGACTAACACCGGGGAGCTGTTTTTT. Amino acids: CAWATNTGELFF.